Below are 18 T cell receptor beta chains sequenced from a single sample in a study of spatial heterogeneity in lung cancer (dated by TCRdb to about 2019). The time point label corresponds to: sample taken at primary tumor resection. TCR sequencing used whole RNA extracted from tumor and nontumor lung tissue, or from cryopreserved PBMC samples, without cell sorting. Libraries were prepared through 5' RACE. Instrument on record: NextSeq 500. TCRdb redid the processing of the public reads, applying fastp at Q25 and MiXCR, and retained in-frame beta chains. Identical CDR3 protein sequences are pooled into one entry, listed with their most common genes and DNA. This sample lists 6,000 to 9,500 distinct CDR3 sequences; around 5.9% were detected once. The ten top clones hold over 30% of the sample. This material consisted of PBMCs, taken at surgery. The receptors were gathered from a male donor with early-stage non-small cell lung cancer.

This clonotype was counted many times. The CDR3 loop reads CASSLRTGGHYEQYF. CDR3 nucleotide sequence: TGTGCCAGCAGTTTGAGGACAGGGGGACACTACGAGCAGTACTTC. V gene TRBV28 combines with J gene TRBJ2-7, with TRBD1 matching 10 bases. The CDR3 runs 15 residues. Germline-derived CDR1 and CDR2 are MDHEN and SYDVKM. After removal of 3 bases from V and 3 bases from J, the junction contained 5 bases not matched to a gene.

Only a few counts were recorded for this clonotype. V gene TRBV7-9 combines with J gene TRBJ2-4, with 14 nucleotides matching TRBD2. Germline-derived CDR1 and CDR2 are SEHNR and FQNEAQ (reference sequence). Trimming cost V 8 bases and J 7 bases; bases outside gene matches: 7. CDR3 length: 15 residues. CDR3 sequence reads: CASGPGLAGVNIQYF. CDR3 bases: TGTGCCAGCGGACCGGGACTAGCGGGAGTCAACATTCAGTACTTC.

Ten or more counts support this clonotype. The chain has TRBV3-1 and TRBJ2-7, with D possibly called TRBD1 or TRBD2 (5 bases each). The V gene's germline CDR1 is LGHDT and CDR2 YNNKEL (reference sequence). V was shortened by 4 bases and J by 4 bases, with 17 bases between the two germline ends. The CDR3 covers 15 residues. CDR3 protein: CASSPRDGERYEQYF. The DNA for the CDR3 is TGTGCCAGCAGCCCCCGGGACGGGGAAAGGTACGAGCAGTACTTC.

This clonotype was detected ten times or more. The J gene is TRBJ2-1, the V gene TRBV23-1; TRBD2 agrees at 10 bases. TRBV23-1 is an ORF, and what it does is uncertain. With 3 bases clipped from V and 6 bases from J, the junction kept 8 bases outside the gene matches. The length of the CDR3 is 16 residues. The CDR3 DNA sequence: TGCGCCAGCAGTCAGCGGTTTAGACTAGCGGGCAATGAGCAGTTCTTC. It yields the protein CASSQRFRLAGNEQFF.

This clonotype has at least ten counts. V and J are TRBV6-2 or TRBV6-3 and TRBJ2-1; D is undetermined. The CDR3 contains 12 residues. V lost 0 bases, J lost 7 bases, and 4 bases lay in between. CDR1 is MNHEY, CDR2 SVGEGT, per germline. CDR3 DNA sequence: TGTGCCAGCAGTTACTCACGGAATGAGCAGTTCTTC. Amino acids: CASSYSRNEQFF.

This clonotype came up many times. The chain combines TRBV19 with TRBJ2-7; 10 bases fit TRBD2. The ends lost 6 bases at V and 2 bases at J; junction bases unmatched: 13. The germline V gene has CDR1 LNHDA and CDR2 SQIVND (reference sequence). The CDR3 covers 17 residues. The CDR3 region is CASSQLSSGSRAYEQYF. For the CDR3, the DNA is TGTGCCAGTAGCCAATTGTCTAGCGGGAGTAGGGCCTACGAGCAGTACTTC.

The table lists this clonotype with many counts. The chain recombines TRBV7-9 with TRBJ1-1, with no clear D. V was clipped by 3 bases and J by 10 bases, with 12 bases between them. The CDR3 runs 12 residues. From germline, CDR1 is SEHNR and CDR2 FQNEAQ (reference sequence). The CDR3 loop reads CASSFDTRRAFF. The CDR3, as DNA: TGTGCCAGCAGCTTCGATACCAGGCGAGCTTTCTTT. Combining the CDR3 with reference TRBV7-9 and TRBJ1-1 gives the whole variable domain DTGVSQNPRHKITKRGQNVTFRCDPISEHNRLYWYRQTLGQGPEFLTYFQNEAQLEKSRLLSDRFSAERPKGSFSTLEIQRTEQGDSAMYLCASSFDTRRAFFGQGTRLTVV.

This clonotype was observed at least ten times. This chain connects TRBV19 to TRBJ2-7, with 8 nucleotides matching TRBD2. The CDR3 extends over 14 amino acids. Trimming cost V 4 bases and J 6 bases; bases outside gene matches: 8. Germline CDR1 is LNHDA and CDR2 is SQIVND (reference sequence). As DNA, the CDR3 is TGTGCCAGTAGTACTTCACCGGGGGGGGTCGAGCAGTACTTC. This translates into CASSTSPGGVEQYF.

This clonotype is categorized as medium-sized. DNA of the CDR3: TGCGCCAGCAGCTTGGTGGGGACCCCGGTGTCCTACAATGAGCAGTTCTTC. It yields the protein CASSLVGTPVSYNEQFF. This chain uses TRBV5-1 with TRBJ2-1; either TRBD1 or TRBD2 may supply D (5 bases each). This CDR3 region has 17 residues. Trimming left V 0 bases short and J 1 base short, with 14 bases between. Germline lookup yields CDR1 SGHRS and CDR2 YFSETQ.

This clonotype was seen many times. The J gene is TRBJ1-5, the V gene TRBV28, with D uncertain. The CDR3 spans 12 residues. CDR1 is MDHEN and CDR2 is SYDVKM in the germline V gene. The V end lost 2 bases, the J end lost 7 bases, and 6 bases lay between the germline ends. CDR3: CASSLAGQPQHF. The CDR3 region has the DNA TGTGCCAGCAGTTTAGCGGGGCAGCCCCAGCATTTT.

The table lists this clonotype with many counts. This chain links TRBV7-7 with TRBJ2-2; maybe TRBD1 (5 bases). The V and J ends lost 3 bases and 0 bases respectively, with 8 bases between them. From germline, CDR1 is SSHAT and CDR2 FNYEAQ (reference sequence). CDR3 length: 15 residues. The CDR3 is CASSLQTANTGELFF. Written as DNA, the CDR3 is TGTGCCAGCAGCTTGCAGACAGCGAACACCGGGGAGCTGTTTTTT.

The sample holds many counts of this clonotype. The chain is built from TRBV20-1 and TRBJ2-1; 8 positions agree with TRBD2. Germline assignment: CDR1 DFQATT and CDR2 SNEGSKA (reference sequence). Trimming removed 2 bases from V and 7 bases from J; junction bases left unmatched: 16. CDR3 length: 17 residues. The CDR3: CSARLSAMAGGGNEQFF. DNA of the CDR3: TGCAGTGCTAGATTGTCCGCTATGGCGGGAGGCGGGAATGAGCAGTTCTTC.

There are many counts of this clonotype. This chain links TRBV11-2 with TRBJ1-1; 8 bases map to TRBD1. V was pared by 4 bases and J by 5 bases, with 15 bases of the junction left unmatched. The V gene's germline CDR1 is SGHAT and CDR2 FQNNGV. This CDR3 spans 17 amino acids. The CDR3 is CASSSGEQTGVGTEAFF. In DNA, the CDR3 is TGTGCCAGCAGCTCGGGGGAACAGACAGGGGTAGGGACTGAAGCTTTCTTT.

This clonotype was observed many times. The V and J genes are TRBV11-2 and TRBJ2-1; TRBD1 is a possible D gene (6 bases). Trimming shortened V by 5 bases and J by 14 bases, and 19 bases separated the two germline ends. Germline V gene data show CDR1 as SGHAT and CDR2 as FQNNGV. The CDR3 has 13 residues. CDR3 sequence (DNA): TGTGCCAGCAGCCTCCGTAATGGGGGACAAAAGTTCTTC. Protein: CASSLRNGGQKFF.

The chain joins TRBV4-3 to TRBJ2-7; tentatively, D is TRBD1 (5 bases). This CDR3 comprises 12 residues. Germline CDR1 and CDR2: LGHNA and YSLEER. Trimming removed 6 bases from V and 6 bases from J, with 12 bases in between. The CDR3 reads CASRGRASEQYF. The CDR3 nucleotides are TGCGCCAGCAGGGGCAGGGCCTCCGAGCAGTACTTC.

This clonotype has at least ten counts. V is TRBV18 and J is TRBJ2-5, with TRBD1 matching 8 bases. The ends lost 0 bases at V and 2 bases at J; junction bases unmatched: 5. Germline lookup yields CDR1 KGHSH and CDR2 LQKENI. The CDR3 length is 16 residues. The CDR3 bases are TGTGCCAGCTCACCACCGCGAACAGGGGGACAAGAGACCCAGTACTTC. Translating gives CASSPPRTGGQETQYF.

This clonotype was recorded many times. This chain connects TRBV6-6 to TRBJ1-3; 8 bases line up with TRBD1. V gave up 0 bases and J gave up 4 bases; unmatched junction bases: 11. Germline loops: CDR1 MNHNY, CDR2 SVGAGI (reference sequence). The CDR3 is 18 residues long. CDR3 sequence (DNA): TGTGCCAGCAGTTACTCTGCAGCTAGGACAGGGTACGGAAACACCATATATTTT. It encodes CASSYSAARTGYGNTIYF.

In this sample, this clonotype turned up a few times. This rearrangement joins TRBV5-1 to TRBJ2-5, with D maybe TRBD2 (6 bases). V was trimmed by 6 bases and J by 1 base, leaving 16 bases between them. This CDR3 region has 15 residues. The germline V gene has CDR1 SGHRS and CDR2 YFSETQ. As DNA, the CDR3 is TGCGCCAGCAACGCGGGGAGGAGAAGCCAAGAGACCCAGTACTTC. This translates into CASNAGRRSQETQYF.